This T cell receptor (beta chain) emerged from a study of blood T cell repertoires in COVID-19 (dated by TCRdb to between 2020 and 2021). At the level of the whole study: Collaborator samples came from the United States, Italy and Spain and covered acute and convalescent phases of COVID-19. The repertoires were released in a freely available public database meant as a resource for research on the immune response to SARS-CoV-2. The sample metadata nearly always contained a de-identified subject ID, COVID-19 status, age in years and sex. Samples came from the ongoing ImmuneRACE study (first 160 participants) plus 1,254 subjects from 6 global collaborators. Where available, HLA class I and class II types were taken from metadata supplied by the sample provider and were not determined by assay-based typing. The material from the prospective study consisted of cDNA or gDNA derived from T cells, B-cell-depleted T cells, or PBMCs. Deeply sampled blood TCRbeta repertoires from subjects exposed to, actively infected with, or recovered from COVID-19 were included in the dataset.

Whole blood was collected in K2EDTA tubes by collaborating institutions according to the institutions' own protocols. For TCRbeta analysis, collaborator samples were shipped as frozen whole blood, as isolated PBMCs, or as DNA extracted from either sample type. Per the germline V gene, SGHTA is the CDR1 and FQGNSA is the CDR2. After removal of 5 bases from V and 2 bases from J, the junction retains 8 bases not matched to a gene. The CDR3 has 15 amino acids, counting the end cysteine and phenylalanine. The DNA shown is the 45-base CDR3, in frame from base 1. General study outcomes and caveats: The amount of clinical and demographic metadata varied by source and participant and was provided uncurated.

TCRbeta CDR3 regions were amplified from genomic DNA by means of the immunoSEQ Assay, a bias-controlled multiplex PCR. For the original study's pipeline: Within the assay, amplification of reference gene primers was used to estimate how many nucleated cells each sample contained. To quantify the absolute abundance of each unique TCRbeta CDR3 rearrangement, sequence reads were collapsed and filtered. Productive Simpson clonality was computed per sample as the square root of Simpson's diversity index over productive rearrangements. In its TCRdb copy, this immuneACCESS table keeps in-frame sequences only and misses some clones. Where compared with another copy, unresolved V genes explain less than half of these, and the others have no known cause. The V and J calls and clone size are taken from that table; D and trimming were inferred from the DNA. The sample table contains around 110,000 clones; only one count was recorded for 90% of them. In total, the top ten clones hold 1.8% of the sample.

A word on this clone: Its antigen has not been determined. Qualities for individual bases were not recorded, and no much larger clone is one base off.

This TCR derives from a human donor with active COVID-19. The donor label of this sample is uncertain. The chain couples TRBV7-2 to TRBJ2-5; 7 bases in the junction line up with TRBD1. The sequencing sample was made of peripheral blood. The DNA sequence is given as TGTGCCAGCAGCCTACAGACAGGGTATCAAGAGACCCAGTACTTC. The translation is CASSLQTGYQETQYF. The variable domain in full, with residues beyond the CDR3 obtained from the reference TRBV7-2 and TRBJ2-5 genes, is GAGVSQSPSNKVTEKGKDVELRCDPISGHTALYWYRQSLGQGLEFLIYFQGNSAPDKSGLPSDRFSAERTGGSVSTLTIQRTQQEDSAVYLCASSLQTGYQETQYFGPGTRLLVL.